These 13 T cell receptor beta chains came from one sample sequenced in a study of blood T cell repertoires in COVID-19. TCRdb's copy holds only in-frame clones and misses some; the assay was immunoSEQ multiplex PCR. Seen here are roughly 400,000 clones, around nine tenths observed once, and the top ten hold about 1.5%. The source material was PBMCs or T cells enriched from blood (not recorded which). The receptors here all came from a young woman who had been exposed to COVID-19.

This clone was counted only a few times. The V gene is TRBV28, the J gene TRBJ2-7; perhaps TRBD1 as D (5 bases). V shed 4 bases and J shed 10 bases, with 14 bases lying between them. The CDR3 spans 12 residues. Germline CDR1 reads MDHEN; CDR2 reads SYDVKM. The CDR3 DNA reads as TGTGCCAGCAGTTCACTCCTGACAGCACAGTACTTC. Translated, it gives CASSSLLTAQYF.

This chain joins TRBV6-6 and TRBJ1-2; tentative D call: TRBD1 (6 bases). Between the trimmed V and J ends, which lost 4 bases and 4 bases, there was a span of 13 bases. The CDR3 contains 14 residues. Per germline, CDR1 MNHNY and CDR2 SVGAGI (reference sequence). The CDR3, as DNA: TGTGCCAGCAGTTTTGACAGGTTCCTCTATGGCTACACCTTC. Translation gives CASSFDRFLYGYTF.

The chain's CDR3 is CASSSRDKVSYEQYF. The CDR3 bases are TGTGCCAGTAGTTCCCGGGACAAGGTCTCCTACGAGCAGTACTTC. The rearrangement joins TRBV19 to TRBJ2-7; TRBD1 is a possible D gene (6 bases). V shed 5 bases and J shed 0 bases, with 14 bases lying between them. CDR1 LNHDA and CDR2 SQIVND come from the germline V gene (reference sequence). This CDR3 is built from 15 residues.

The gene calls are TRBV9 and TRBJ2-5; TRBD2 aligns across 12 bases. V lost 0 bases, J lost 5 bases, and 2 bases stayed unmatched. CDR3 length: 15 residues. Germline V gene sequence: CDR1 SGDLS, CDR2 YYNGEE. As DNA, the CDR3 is TGTGCCAGCAGCGTAGGACTAGCGGGGGTGGAGACCCAGTACTTC. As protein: CASSVGLAGVETQYF.

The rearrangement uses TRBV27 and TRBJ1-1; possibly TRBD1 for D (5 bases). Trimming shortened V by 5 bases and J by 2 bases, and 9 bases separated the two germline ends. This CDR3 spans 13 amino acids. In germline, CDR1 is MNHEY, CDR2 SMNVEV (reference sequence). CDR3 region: CASSITGNTEAFF. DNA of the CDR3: TGTGCCAGCAGTATAACAGGAAACACTGAAGCTTTCTTT.

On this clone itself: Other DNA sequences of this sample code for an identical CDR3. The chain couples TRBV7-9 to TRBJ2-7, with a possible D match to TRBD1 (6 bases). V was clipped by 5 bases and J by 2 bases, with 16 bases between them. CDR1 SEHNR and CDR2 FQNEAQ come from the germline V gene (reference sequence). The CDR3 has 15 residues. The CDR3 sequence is CASSRNRDTPYEQYF. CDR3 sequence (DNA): TGTGCCAGCAGCCGCAACCGGGACACCCCCTACGAGCAGTACTTC.

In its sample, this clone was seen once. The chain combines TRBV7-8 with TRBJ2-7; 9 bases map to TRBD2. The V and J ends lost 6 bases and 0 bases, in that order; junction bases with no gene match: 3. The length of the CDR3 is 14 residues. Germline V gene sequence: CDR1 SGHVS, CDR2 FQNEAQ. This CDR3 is CASRLAGPSYEQYF. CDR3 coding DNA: TGTGCCAGCAGACTAGCGGGTCCCTCCTACGAGCAGTACTTC.

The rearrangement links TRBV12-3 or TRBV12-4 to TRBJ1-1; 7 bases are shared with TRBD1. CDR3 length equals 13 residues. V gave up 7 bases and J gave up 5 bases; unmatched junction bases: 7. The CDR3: CASINRGGTEAFF. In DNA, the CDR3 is TGTGCCAGCATAAACAGGGGCGGTACTGAAGCTTTCTTT.

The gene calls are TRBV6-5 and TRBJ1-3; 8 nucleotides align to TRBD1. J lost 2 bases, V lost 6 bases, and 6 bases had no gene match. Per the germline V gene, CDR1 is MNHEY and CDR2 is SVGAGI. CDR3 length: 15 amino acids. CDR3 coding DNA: TGTGCCAGCAGCGACAGGGGTGCGCCTGGAAACACCATATATTTT. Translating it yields CASSDRGAPGNTIYF.

CDR3 sequence reads: CASSLLAGGPNNEQFF. The CDR3 DNA follows: TGTGCCAGCAGCCTGCTAGCGGGGGGGCCGAACAATGAGCAGTTCTTC. This chain links TRBV7-2 with TRBJ2-1; 12 bases line up with TRBD2. Germline assignment: CDR1 SGHTA and CDR2 FQGNSA. Trimming at V came to 5 bases and at J to 5 bases, leaving 7 bases not matched to a gene. The CDR3 is 16 residues long.

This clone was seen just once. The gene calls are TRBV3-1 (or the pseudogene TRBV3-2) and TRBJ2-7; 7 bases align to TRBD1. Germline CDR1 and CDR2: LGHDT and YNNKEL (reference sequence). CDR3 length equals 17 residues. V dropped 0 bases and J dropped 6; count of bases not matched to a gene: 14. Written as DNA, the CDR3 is TGTGCCAGCAGCCAAGATCGTTCTTTTGGGACAGTCTTCGAGCAGTACTTC. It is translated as CASSQDRSFGTVFEQYF.

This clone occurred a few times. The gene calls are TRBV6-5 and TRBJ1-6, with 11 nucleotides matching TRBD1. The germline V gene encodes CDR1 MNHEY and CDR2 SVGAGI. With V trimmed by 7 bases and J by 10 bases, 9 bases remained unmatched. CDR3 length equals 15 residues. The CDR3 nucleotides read TGTGCCAGCAAGCGGGACAGGGGGAAGGTCTCACCCCTCCACTTT. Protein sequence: CASKRDRGKVSPLHF.

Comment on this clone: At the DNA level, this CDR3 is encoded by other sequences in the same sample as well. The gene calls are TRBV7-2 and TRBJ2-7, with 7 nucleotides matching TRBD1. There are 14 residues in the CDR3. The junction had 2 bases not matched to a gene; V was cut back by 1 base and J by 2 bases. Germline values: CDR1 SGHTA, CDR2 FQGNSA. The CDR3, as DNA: TGTGCCAGCAGCTTAGGGCAGGGGGCCTACGAGCAGTACTTC. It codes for CASSLGQGAYEQYF.